This T cell receptor (beta chain) is from a study of OX40 agonist ivuxolimab in advanced cancers. The wider study: Dose-escalation patients' cancers were hepatocellular carcinoma, melanoma, renal cell or head and neck cancer.

Whole-study findings and limits: With doses of 0.1 to 3.0 mg/kg, CD4+ and CD8+ blood T cells had undergone clonal expansion by week 6.

J was trimmed by 4 bases and V by 6 bases; bases with no gene match: 6. In germline, CDR1 is MDHEN, CDR2 SYDVKM. The CDR3 sequence is 15 residues long. On this clone: No antigen is known for it.

This table comes from immunoSEQ multiplex PCR, and its TCRdb copy is limited to in-frame clones, with some not included. The sample includes around 100,000 clones, 89% seen only once; the top ten take about 0.15%. The material was CD4+ or CD8+ T cells sorted from blood, obtained in a trial of the OX40 agonist ivuxolimab. The source is an adult with an advanced solid tumor such as melanoma, head and neck, liver or kidney cancer. The chain combines TRBV28 with TRBJ2-7, with 13 bases lining up with TRBD2. Written as DNA, the CDR3 is TGTGCCAGCAGGCCTGGGACTAGCGGGGCATACGAGCAGTACTTC. Protein sequence: CASRPGTSGAYEQYF.